Shown below are 28 T cell receptor beta chains from a single sample sequenced in a study of OX40 agonist ivuxolimab in advanced cancers. TCRdb's table, derived via immunoSEQ multiplex PCR, lists solely in-frame clones and lacks some. There are some 5,100 clones in the sample; roughly three fifths occur only once, and 46% lies in the top ten. The starting material was CD4+ or CD8+ T cells sorted from blood, obtained in a trial of the OX40 agonist ivuxolimab. The receptors here all came from an adult with an advanced solid tumor such as melanoma, head and neck, liver or kidney cancer.

The chain joins TRBV4-1 to TRBJ2-3; D not resolved. The CDR3 sequence is 12 residues long. Germline CDR1 reads MGHRA; CDR2 reads YSYEKL. With 4 bases removed from V and 10 bases from J, the gap between germline ends came to 12 bases. CDR3 coding DNA: TGCGCCAGCAGCCCCACTACGGTCGCGCAGTATTTT. It codes for CASSPTTVAQYF.

In this sample, this clone turned up once. The J gene is TRBJ2-1, the V gene TRBV2, with a weak D call TRBD2 (6 bases). This CDR3 contains 15 residues. V was pared by 5 bases and J by 3 bases, with 14 bases between. CDR1 and CDR2 (germline): SNHLY, FYNNEI. The CDR3 region has the DNA TGTGCCAGCAGTACTACCCCGACTAGCTACAATGAGCAGTTCTTC. Encoded protein: CASSTTPTSYNEQFF.

This rearrangement joins TRBV5-1 to TRBJ2-1; TRBD1 matches 7 bases. The V gene end was trimmed by 5 bases and the J gene end by 0 bases; junction bases not matched to a gene: 5. CDR3 length: 15 amino acids. In germline, CDR1 is SGHRS, CDR2 YFSETQ. CDR3: CASSPGQDSYNEQFF. DNA for the CDR3: TGCGCCAGCAGTCCCGGACAGGACTCCTACAATGAGCAGTTCTTC.

The chain carries TRBV7-8 and TRBJ1-5; possible D gene TRBD1, 5 bases. This CDR3 has 16 amino acids. With 7 bases removed from V and 3 bases from J, the gap between germline ends came to 19 bases. CDR1 SGHVS and CDR2 FQNEAQ come from the germline V gene. The CDR3 region has the DNA TGTGCCAGCACCCCCGGGCGGGGCTTCGACAATCAGCCCCAGCATTTT. Encoded protein: CASTPGRGFDNQPQHF. The variable domain in full, completed from reference TRBV7-8 and TRBJ1-5, reads GAGVSQSPRYKVAKRGQDVALRCDPISGHVSLFWYQQALGQGPEFLTYFQNEAQLDKSGLPSDRFFAERPEGSVSTLKIQRTQQEDSAVYLCASTPGRGFDNQPQHFGDGTRLSIL.

J is TRBJ2-7 and V is TRBV6-6; D uncertain. The V end lost 5 bases, the J end lost 3 bases, and 8 bases lay between the germline ends. The CDR3 loop spans 12 amino acids. Germline lookup yields CDR1 MNHNY and CDR2 SVGAGI (reference sequence). In nucleotides, the CDR3 is TGTGCCAGCAGTGTTCGCGACTACGAGCAGTACTTC. It codes for CASSVRDYEQYF.

The genes are TRBV5-4 and TRBJ1-2, with D possibly TRBD1 on 5 matching bases. This CDR3 contains 15 residues. Germline-derived CDR1 and CDR2 are SGHNT and YYREEE (reference sequence). V lost 4 bases, J lost 1 base, and 14 bases lay in between. The CDR3 DNA follows: TGTGCCAGCAGCACGGGACCCTTCTTTAACTATGGCTACACCTTC. Amino acids: CASSTGPFFNYGYTF.

The chain links TRBV6-6 to TRBJ1-6; 11 bases line up with TRBD1. CDR3 size: 15 residues. The germline V gene encodes CDR1 MNHNY and CDR2 SVGAGI (reference sequence). The V gene end was trimmed by 5 bases and the J gene end by 8 bases; junction bases not matched to a gene: 5. The CDR3 coding sequence is TGTGCCAGCAGTACCCTGGGACAGGGGGATTCACCCCTCCACTTT. Its protein is CASSTLGQGDSPLHF.

This chain links TRBV6-6 with TRBJ2-7, with 10 bases fitting TRBD2. The germline gives CDR1 MNHNY, CDR2 SVGAGI (reference sequence). The J segment lost 2 bases and the V segment lost 7 bases, leaving 5 bases of the junction unmatched. This CDR3 region has 14 residues. Here the CDR3 reads CASIGLAAPYEQYF. CDR3 DNA sequence: TGTGCCAGCATCGGACTAGCGGCTCCCTACGAGCAGTACTTC.

The chain is built from TRBV9 and TRBJ2-7, with 12 bases aligning to TRBD2. Germline loops: CDR1 SGDLS, CDR2 YYNGEE. The CDR3 has 15 residues. Losses at the gene ends were 4 bases for V and 4 bases for J; bases not matched to a gene: 6. The CDR3 reads CASSSHGTSGYEQYF. CDR3 coding DNA: TGTGCCAGCAGCTCCCACGGGACTAGCGGGTACGAGCAGTACTTC.

This clone is deemed medium-sized. The chain has TRBV29-1 and TRBJ2-4; a weak D match, TRBD1 (6 bases). The CDR3 has 14 amino acids. Per the germline V gene, CDR1 is SQVTM and CDR2 is ANQGSEA. V lost 6 bases and J lost 6, with 18 bases in between. The CDR3: CSVNLQGRGNIQYF. The CDR3 DNA sequence: TGCAGCGTAAACTTACAGGGACGAGGAAACATTCAGTACTTC.

This clone was detected a few times. The genes are TRBV10-2 and TRBJ1-1; D possibly corresponds to TRBD1 (6 bases). Per the germline V gene, CDR1 is WSHSY and CDR2 is SAAADI. The CDR3 extends over 14 amino acids. The V and J ends lost 3 bases and 2 bases respectively, with 10 bases between them. CDR3 DNA: TGCGCCAGCAGTGACAGGGGCGGAAACACTGAAGCTTTCTTT. It yields the protein CASSDRGGNTEAFF.

The rearrangement joins TRBV9 to TRBJ2-1; D is undetermined. The CDR3 covers 13 residues. V shed 0 bases and J shed 4 bases, with 5 bases lying between them. CDR1 is SGDLS and CDR2 is YYNGEE in the germline V gene. CDR3 nucleotides: TGTGCCAGCAGCGTAGGCAGGTACAATGAGCAGTTCTTC. The encoded protein is CASSVGRYNEQFF.

The chain is built from TRBV19 and TRBJ1-5; no firm D call. The V and J ends lost 3 bases and 1 base respectively, with 16 bases between them. CDR3 length: 17 residues. Germline lookup yields CDR1 LNHDA and CDR2 SQIVND (reference sequence). The CDR3 sequence is CASSMGYSFRSNQPQHF. The CDR3 DNA reads as TGTGCCAGTAGTATGGGTTACAGTTTTAGGAGCAATCAGCCCCAGCATTTT.

The chain is built from TRBV5-6 and TRBJ2-7; tentatively, D is TRBD1 (5 bases). The CDR3 is 15 residues long. Germline-derived CDR1 and CDR2 are SGHDT and YYEEEE. Trimming shortened V by 0 bases and J by 5 bases, and 15 bases separated the two germline ends. CDR3 amino acids: CASSLASQGTHEQYF. In DNA, the CDR3 is TGTGCCAGCAGCTTGGCCTCTCAGGGAACCCACGAGCAGTACTTC.

In this sample, this clone is large (0.1 to 1%). The chain employs TRBV9 and TRBJ1-6; D is unclear. The CDR3 totals 13 residues. Deletions cut 0 bases from V and 5 bases from J, with 3 bases between. The germline CDR1 and CDR2 sequences are SGDLS and YYNGEE. CDR3 nucleotides: TGTGCCAGCAGCGTAGTAGATAATTCACCCCTCCACTTT. Its translation: CASSVVDNSPLHF. The full variable domain, in which reference TRBV9 and TRBJ1-6 provide the parts outside the CDR3, is DSGVTQTPKHLITATGQRVTLRCSPRSGDLSVYWYQQSLDQGLQFLIQYYNGEERAKGNILERFSAQQFPDLHSELNLSSLELGDSALYFCASSVVDNSPLHFGNGTRLTVT.

This chain uses TRBV27 with TRBJ2-2, with D possibly TRBD2 on 5 matching bases. Germline V lookup: CDR1 MNHEY, CDR2 SMNVEV (reference sequence). The CDR3 consists of 15 residues. Trimming stripped 7 bases from V and 0 bases from J, with 12 bases between. The CDR3 loop is CASTRSLANTGELFF. The DNA of the CDR3 is TGTGCCAGCACCCGCTCACTAGCGAACACCGGGGAGCTGTTTTTT.

This clone counts as medium-sized. The gene calls are TRBV2 and TRBJ1-3; D may be TRBD1 (6 bases). The germline V gene has CDR1 SNHLY and CDR2 FYNNEI. This CDR3 comprises 14 residues. Deletions cut 9 bases from V and 0 bases from J, with 12 bases between. Written as DNA, the CDR3 is TGTGCCAGGGAAAGACAGGACTCTGGAAACACCATATATTTT. As protein: CARERQDSGNTIYF.

The chain uses TRBV7-8 and TRBJ2-7; maybe TRBD2 (5 bases). Germline-derived CDR1 and CDR2 are SGHVS and FQNEAQ. Trimming pared 2 bases from V and 0 bases from J, leaving 14 bases between. The CDR3 sequence is 16 residues long. CDR3 nucleotide sequence: TGTGCCAGCAGCTTAAGGGCTAGCAGTAGCTCCTACGAGCAGTACTTC. Encoded protein: CASSLRASSSSYEQYF.

The rearrangement uses TRBV5-4 and TRBJ1-3, with D perhaps matching TRBD1 (5 bases). The CDR3 extends over 15 amino acids. V dropped 7 bases and J dropped 3 bases, with 17 bases sitting between them. The germline V gene encodes CDR1 SGHNT and CDR2 YYREEE (reference sequence). In DNA, the CDR3 is TGTGCCAGCTCAAATGCAGGGTTTGGTGGAAACACCATATATTTT. This encodes CASSNAGFGGNTIYF.

This clone is a singleton in its sample. The rearrangement links TRBV7-9 to TRBJ1-2; TRBD1 is a possible D gene (6 bases). Germline V gives CDR1 SEHNR, CDR2 FQNEAQ (reference sequence). V was clipped by 4 bases and J by 4 bases, with 16 bases between them. The CDR3 consists of 15 residues. CDR3 nucleotide sequence: TGTGCCAGCAGCTCGGACAGTTTCTACCCCTATGGCTACACCTTC. Residues: CASSSDSFYPYGYTF.

This clone came up once. This sequence joins TRBV19 and TRBJ2-1; D perhaps matches TRBD2 (6 bases). CDR3 length equals 13 residues. V was trimmed by 3 bases and J by 10 bases, leaving 13 bases between them. Germline loops: CDR1 LNHDA, CDR2 SQIVND (reference sequence). CDR3 nucleotide sequence: TGTGCCAGTAGTATGCTTGGGACTGGAGAGCAGTTCTTC. This encodes CASSMLGTGEQFF.

This clone occurred a few times. The chain recombines TRBV7-9 with TRBJ2-2; D is uncertain. The CDR3 is 13 residues long. Between the trimmed V and J ends, which lost 1 base and 6 bases, there was a span of 6 bases. CDR1 and CDR2 from the germline V gene are SEHNR and FQNEAQ (reference sequence). The CDR3 sequence: CASSLESSGELFF. CDR3 nucleotide sequence: TGTGCCAGCAGCTTAGAATCATCCGGGGAGCTGTTTTTT.

Only one count was recorded for this clone. The rearrangement links TRBV15 to TRBJ2-7; 12 positions agree with TRBD2. There are 17 residues in the CDR3. CDR1 is LNHNV and CDR2 is YYDKDF in the germline V gene (reference sequence). After removal of 0 bases from V and 3 bases from J, the junction contained 6 bases not matched to a gene. CDR3 sequence reads: CATSRDWLAGGIYEQYF. CDR3 nucleotide sequence: TGTGCCACCAGCAGAGATTGGCTAGCGGGAGGGATCTACGAGCAGTACTTC.

The J gene is TRBJ2-1, the V gene TRBV9; D is unresolved. CDR3 size: 13 residues. Per the germline V gene, CDR1 is SGDLS and CDR2 is YYNGEE. Trimming pared 0 bases from V and 7 bases from J, leaving 8 bases between. The CDR3 coding sequence is TGTGCCAGCAGCGTAGTTAGCCAGAATGAGCAGTTCTTC. It codes for CASSVVSQNEQFF. The variable domain in full, with the rest retrieved from reference TRBV9 and TRBJ2-1, is DSGVTQTPKHLITATGQRVTLRCSPRSGDLSVYWYQQSLDQGLQFLIQYYNGEERAKGNILERFSAQQFPDLHSELNLSSLELGDSALYFCASSVVSQNEQFFGPGTRLTVL.

This clone counts as medium-sized. The chain couples TRBV4-1 to TRBJ1-2; 7 bases agree with TRBD1. CDR1 MGHRA and CDR2 YSYEKL come from the germline V gene. V lost 1 base to trimming and J lost 1 base; unmatched junction nucleotides: 9. The CDR3 spans 17 residues. CDR3 in DNA: TGCGCCAGCAGCCAAGTCAGGGGGGACTTCCTTAACTATGGCTACACCTTC. Translation gives CASSQVRGDFLNYGYTF.

This chain uses TRBV28 with TRBJ1-1; TRBD1 matches 10 bases. The germline CDR1 and CDR2 sequences are MDHEN and SYDVKM. This CDR3 has 18 residues. Trimming cost V 5 bases and J 1 base; bases outside gene matches: 13. CDR3 nucleotides: TGTGCCAGCAGTGTCACCCGCAGGACAGGGGGGACGAACACTGAAGCTTTCTTT. Its translation is CASSVTRRTGGTNTEAFF.

The V and J genes are TRBV11-2 and TRBJ2-3; D is perhaps TRBD1 (6 bases). The V and J ends lost 6 bases and 6 bases respectively, with 13 bases between them. Germline loops: CDR1 SGHAT, CDR2 FQNNGV. This CDR3 has 13 amino acids. CDR3: CASSEGVADTQYF. The CDR3, as DNA: TGTGCCAGCAGTGAGGGGGTCGCGGATACGCAGTATTTT.

The chain carries TRBV11-2 and TRBJ2-2; TRBD2 matches 11 bases. In germline, CDR1 is SGHAT, CDR2 FQNNGV. The length of the CDR3 is 16 residues. The trim removed 4 bases at V and 5 bases at J, leaving 6 bases unmatched. The DNA for the CDR3 is TGTGCCAGCAGCTACACTAGCGGGAGTCGTACCGGGGAGCTGTTTTTT. Translated, it gives CASSYTSGSRTGELFF.